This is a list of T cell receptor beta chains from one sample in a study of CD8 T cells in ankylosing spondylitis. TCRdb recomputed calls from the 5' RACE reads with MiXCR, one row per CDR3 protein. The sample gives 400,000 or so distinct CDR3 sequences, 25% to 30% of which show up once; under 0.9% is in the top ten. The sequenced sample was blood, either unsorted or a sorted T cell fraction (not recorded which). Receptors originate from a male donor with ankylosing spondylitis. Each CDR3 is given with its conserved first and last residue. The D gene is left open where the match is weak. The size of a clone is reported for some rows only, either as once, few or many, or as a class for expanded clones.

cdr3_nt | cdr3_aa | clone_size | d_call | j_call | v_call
TGTGCCATCAGTGAGTCGACCTACGACGAGCAGTACTTC | CAISESTYDEQYF | - | - | TRBJ2-7 | TRBV10-3
TGTGCCAGCAGGGGGGGAGGAACTAATCAGCCCCAGCATTTT | CASRGGGTNQPQHF | few | - | TRBJ1-5 | TRBV6-1
TGTGCCAGCAGCAAGACAGGTTGGGATGGAGAAGCTTTCTTT | CASSKTGWDGEAFF | - | - | TRBJ1-1 | TRBV7-2
TGTGCCAGCAGCTTACGGACAGGGTATAATTCACCCCTCCACTTT | CASSLRTGYNSPLHF | many | TRBD1 | TRBJ1-6 | TRBV7-2
TGTGCCAGCAGTGAATTACTAGCGGGACAAGAGACCCAGTACTTC | CASSELLAGQETQYF | few | TRBD2 | TRBJ2-5 | TRBV2
TGCAGTGCTGCTCAAGGGGGGGGCTACAATGAGCAGTTCTTC | CSAAQGGGYNEQFF | few | - | TRBJ2-1 | TRBV20-1
TGTGCCAGCAGTCGAGGGTCTGGGGAGACCCAGTACTTC | CASSRGSGETQYF | few | - | TRBJ2-5 | TRBV11-1
TGTGCCAGCAGCCGGCGTACGTCGGAAGAGACCCAGTACTTC | CASSRRTSEETQYF | - | - | TRBJ2-5 | TRBV5-5
TGTGCCAGCAGCCGAATCGACAGGGGAACTGAAGCTTTCTTT | CASSRIDRGTEAFF | - | TRBD1 | TRBJ1-1 | TRBV3-1
TGTGCCAGCATCGGACAGGAAATCACAGATACGCAGTATTTT | CASIGQEITDTQYF | - | TRBD1 | TRBJ2-3 | TRBV2
TGCGCCAGCAGCCAAGATGGTCAGAGATATCAGCCCCAGCATTTT | CASSQDGQRYQPQHF | - | - | TRBJ1-5 | TRBV4-1
TGCGCCAGCAGGACTAGCGGGACTCAAGAGACCCAGTACTTC | CASRTSGTQETQYF | few | TRBD2 | TRBJ2-5 | TRBV5-1
TGTGCCAGCAGTTTAGGTGGACAGGGAGTTGGTGAGCAGTTCTTC | CASSLGGQGVGEQFF | - | TRBD1 | TRBJ2-1 | TRBV12-3/TRBV12-4
TGTGCCAGCAGCTTAGCGACGGGGCGTAGCAATCAGCCCCAGCATTTT | CASSLATGRSNQPQHF | - | - | TRBJ1-5 | TRBV7-2